Listed below are T cell receptor beta chains from one sample, sequenced in a study of shared clonotypes between healthy human individuals. Only in-frame clones appear in the TCRdb table, and some are missing; sequencing was by immunoSEQ multiplex PCR. The profile shows roughly 1,500,000 clones, around 98.5% of them singletons. The specimen sequenced was naive CD4+ T cells sorted from blood. The receptor set was obtained from a man aged 25 to 45 in good health. Each CDR3 is given with its conserved first and last residue. D genes are given only for firm matches. Part of the rows lack a size; the others show once, few, many or a class for expanded clones.

J	size	V	D	DNA	CDR3
TRBJ1-5	-	TRBV19	-	TGTGCCAGTAGTCCACAGGGAAAACACAGCAATCAGCCCCAGCATTTT	CASSPQGKHSNQPQHF
TRBJ2-7	-	TRBV5-1	-	TGCGCCAGCAGCTTGGCCGCTGGGGAGGTCGAGCAGTACTTC	CASSLAAGEVEQYF
TRBJ2-7	-	TRBV5-4	-	TGTGCCAGCAGCTTGCTCCACAACGAGCAGTACTTC	CASSLLHNEQYF
TRBJ1-5	-	TRBV19	TRBD1	TGTGCCAGCGAAGACCTTTGGGACAGGGGATATCAGCCCCAGCATTTT	CASEDLWDRGYQPQHF
TRBJ2-1	-	TRBV11-3	-	TGTGCCAGCAGCTTATTAAGGGACAATGAGCAGTTCTTC	CASSLLRDNEQFF
TRBJ1-4	-	TRBV5-5	TRBD1	TGTGCCAGCAGCTCGACAGGGGGCTATGAAAAACTGTTTTTT	CASSSTGGYEKLFF
TRBJ2-7	-	TRBV11-2	-	TGTGCCAGCAGCCGACGACCAGAGCAATCCTACGAGCAGTACTTC	CASSRRPEQSYEQYF
TRBJ2-2	-	TRBV9	TRBD1	TGTGCCAGCAGCACTGGACAGGGGGCGCGAACCGGGGAGCTGTTTTTT	CASSTGQGARTGELFF
TRBJ2-7	-	TRBV18	TRBD1	TGTGCCAGCTCACCACTCGGGCCACGGGACAGCTGGTCCTCCTACGAGCAGTACTTC	CASSPLGPRDSWSSYEQYF
TRBJ1-3	-	TRBV7-2	-	TGTGCCAGCAGCTTATTTAGCCGGAGGGGTACTGGAAACACCATATATTTT	CASSLFSRRGTGNTIYF
TRBJ1-2	-	TRBV12-5	-	TGTGCTAGTGGTCCTACGGACAGCTGGGGCTACACCTTC	CASGPTDSWGYTF
TRBJ2-2	-	TRBV18	-	TGTGCCAGCTCACTCAAAAACACCGGGGAGCTGTTTTTT	CASSLKNTGELFF
TRBJ1-3	-	TRBV7-2	-	TGTGCCAGCAGCCCCCTACCCCACAGTACCTCTGGAAACACCATATATTTT	CASSPLPHSTSGNTIYF
TRBJ2-7	-	TRBV5-1	TRBD2	TGCGCCAGCAGCTTGGGACTAGCGGGAGTCGAAAGCTCCTACGAGCAGTACTTC	CASSLGLAGVESSYEQYF
TRBJ2-7	once	TRBV4-3	-	TGCGCCAGCAGCCAATACGCGCAGGGAGCAAACGAGCAGTACTTC	CASSQYAQGANEQYF
TRBJ2-2	-	TRBV27	-	TGTGCCAGCAGTTGGAGGACAGATGGGGAGCTGTTTTTT	CASSWRTDGELFF
TRBJ2-5	-	TRBV11-2	-	TGTGCCAGCAGCTTAGAATCGGGACTTGAGACCCAGTACTTC	CASSLESGLETQYF
TRBJ2-1	-	TRBV11-2	TRBD2	TGTGCCAGCAGCTGGGGACTAGCGGGAACTTACAATGAGCAGTTCTTC	CASSWGLAGTYNEQFF
TRBJ2-3	-	TRBV4-1	-	TGCGCCAGCAGCCAAGTTAAGGGGAGACTCCAAGGGGATACGCAGTATTTT	CASSQVKGRLQGDTQYF
TRBJ1-1	-	TRBV27	TRBD1	TGTGCCGGAGTACAGGGGGCAATAGAGAACACTGAAGCTTTCTTT	CAGVQGAIENTEAFF
TRBJ1-1	once	TRBV2	-	TGTGCCAGCAGTGACGTCCTGGGCGCGGGAACTGAAGCTTTCTTT	CASSDVLGAGTEAFF
TRBJ1-2	-	TRBV23-1	TRBD1	TGCGCCAGCAGTCAACCAGAGGACAGGGATGGCTACACCTTC	CASSQPEDRDGYTF
TRBJ2-7	-	TRBV19	-	TGTGCCAGTAGTATTCGCTCCGAGGACTACGAGCAGTACTTC	CASSIRSEDYEQYF
TRBJ2-5	-	TRBV9	-	TGTGCCAGCAGCGTAGGGTACCAAGAGACCCAGTACTTC	CASSVGYQETQYF
TRBJ2-7	-	TRBV19	TRBD1	TGTGCCAGTCGGGAGCGCGTTGCAGGGACAGGGGTTCCCTCCGAGCAGTACTTC	CASRERVAGTGVPSEQYF
TRBJ2-7	-	TRBV15	-	TGTGCCACCAGCAGAGATAAGATGGGCAGGCCTAAGGACGAGCAGTACTTC	CATSRDKMGRPKDEQYF
TRBJ2-3	once	TRBV7-2	-	TGTGCCAGCAGCTTATATGGGGGGCTGACAGATACGCAGTATTTT	CASSLYGGLTDTQYF
TRBJ1-4	-	TRBV6-6	TRBD1	TGTGCCAGCAGTTATTTGGGACAGGAGTTTTTT	CASSYLGQEFF
TRBJ2-7	-	TRBV27	TRBD1	TGTGCCACCGACAGGGGGCGGGAGCAGTACTTC	CATDRGREQYF
TRBJ2-4	-	TRBV5-5	-	TGTGCCAGCACCATGGGCCCCGAAAACATTCAGTACTTC	CASTMGPENIQYF
TRBJ2-3	-	TRBV19	TRBD1	TGTGCCAGTAGTATCGTTGGGGTGACAGGGGGTTTCGTCGGCGACGCAGATACGCAGTATTTT	CASSIVGVTGGFVGDADTQYF
TRBJ1-1	-	TRBV18	-	TGTGCCAGCTCAGTTTCAGGCGGGGCCACTGAAGCTTTCTTT	CASSVSGGATEAFF
TRBJ2-2	-	TRBV4-3	TRBD2	TGCGCCAGCAGCCAAGCCCTGACCCGGGCGGGGAGGGGTGGCGGGGAGCTGTTTTTT	CASSQALTRAGRGGGELFF
TRBJ1-2	once	TRBV6-5	-	TGTGCCAGCAGTGCAAAGGGGGTGATTAACTATGGCTACACCTTC	CASSAKGVINYGYTF
TRBJ2-2	few	TRBV5-4	-	TGTGCCAGCAGCTTGGATGTCGGGGAGCTGTTTTTT	CASSLDVGELFF
TRBJ2-1	-	TRBV25-1	TRBD2	TGTGCCAGCAGTGATCTGTCTAGCGGGAGATCCGATGAGCAGTTCTTC	CASSDLSSGRSDEQFF
TRBJ2-7	-	TRBV7-6	-	TGTGCCAGCAGTTTCCCCTCACCACCCTACGAGCAGTACTTC	CASSFPSPPYEQYF